The 4 T cell receptor beta chains below were found in one sample sequenced in a study of response to subunit inactivated influenza vaccine. MiXCR, run by TCRdb on the RT-PCR reads, gives a single entry per CDR3 protein. In the table there are more than 700,000 distinct CDR3 sequences, approximately 22% of which are singletons. Sample: PBMCs from blood, taken around 5 days after vaccination. Every receptor here comes from a man aged 45 to 65 who received an inactivated influenza vaccine.

This clonotype has only a few counts. The J gene is TRBJ2-7, the V gene TRBV7-6; TRBD1 is a possible D gene (6 bases). V lost 1 base and J 0 bases, leaving 10 bases between the germline ends. The CDR3 extends over 15 amino acids. Germline CDR1 is SGHVS and CDR2 is FNYEAQ. CDR3 amino acids: CASSLGQGRSYEQYF. The CDR3, as DNA: TGTGCCAGCAGCTTAGGTCAGGGGCGCTCCTACGAGCAGTACTTC.

This chain uses TRBV20-1 with TRBJ2-7; the D is unclear. V dropped 5 bases and J dropped 2 bases, with 13 bases sitting between them. The CDR3 has 13 residues. CDR1 DFQATT and CDR2 SNEGSKA come from the germline V gene (reference sequence). The CDR3 sequence is CSARWMRAYEQYF. CDR3 nucleotides: TGCAGTGCTCGGTGGATGAGAGCCTACGAGCAGTACTTC.

This clonotype was seen a handful of times. The chain combines TRBV18 with TRBJ2-3; 7 bases map to TRBD2. CDR1 and CDR2 (germline): KGHSH, LQKENI. The length of the CDR3 is 18 residues. J gave up 0 bases and V 6 bases, and 15 bases lay outside the gene matches. The CDR3 sequence is CASSPYAPRGGSTDTQYF. CDR3 in DNA: TGTGCCAGCTCTCCCTACGCCCCACGCGGGGGTAGCACAGATACGCAGTATTTT.

There are a few counts of this clonotype. The chain couples TRBV5-1 to TRBJ1-1; 9 nucleotides line up with TRBD1. V lost 3 bases and J lost 4; bases outside the gene matches: 7. This CDR3 region has 15 residues. Germline V gene lookup returns CDR1 SGHRS and CDR2 YFSETQ. The CDR3 sequence: CASSWLPGQGTEAFF. CDR3 sequence (DNA): TGCGCCAGCAGCTGGCTGCCGGGACAGGGCACTGAAGCTTTCTTT. Based on the CDR3 plus reference TRBV5-1 and TRBJ1-1, the full variable domain is KAGVTQTPRYLIKTRGQQVTLSCSPISGHRSVSWYQQTPGQGLQFLFEYFSETQRNKGNFPGRFSGRQFSNSRSEMNVSTLELGDSALYLCASSWLPGQGTEAFFGQGTRLTVV.